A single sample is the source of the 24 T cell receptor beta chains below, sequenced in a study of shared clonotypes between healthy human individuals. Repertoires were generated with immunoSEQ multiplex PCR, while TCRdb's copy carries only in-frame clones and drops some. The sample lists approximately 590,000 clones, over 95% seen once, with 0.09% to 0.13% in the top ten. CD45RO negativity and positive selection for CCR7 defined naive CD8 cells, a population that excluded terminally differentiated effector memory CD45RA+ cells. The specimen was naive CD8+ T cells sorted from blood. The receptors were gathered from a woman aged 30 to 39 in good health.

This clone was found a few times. CDR3 sequence (DNA): TGTGCCAGCAGCATGGAGATGAACACTGAAGCTTTCTTT. Protein: CASSMEMNTEAFF. This chain joins TRBV5-6 and TRBJ1-1; no clear D gene. Trimming removed 4 bases from V and 0 bases from J, with 7 bases in between. The CDR3 runs to 13 residues. Per germline, CDR1 SGHDT and CDR2 YYEEEE. Full variable domain (remainder filled in from reference TRBV5-6 and TRBJ1-1): DAGVTQSPTHLIKTRGQQVTLRCSPKSGHDTVSWYQQALGQGPQFIFQYYEEEERQRGNFPDRFSGHQFPNYSSELNVNALLLGDSALYLCASSMEMNTEAFFGQGTRLTVV.

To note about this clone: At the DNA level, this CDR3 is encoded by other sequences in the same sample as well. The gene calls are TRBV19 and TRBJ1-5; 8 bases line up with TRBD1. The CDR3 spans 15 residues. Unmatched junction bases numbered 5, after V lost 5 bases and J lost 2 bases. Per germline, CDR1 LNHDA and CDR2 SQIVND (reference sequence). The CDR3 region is CASSPGTGGNQPQHF. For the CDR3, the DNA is TGTGCCAGTAGTCCTGGGACAGGCGGCAATCAGCCCCAGCATTTT.

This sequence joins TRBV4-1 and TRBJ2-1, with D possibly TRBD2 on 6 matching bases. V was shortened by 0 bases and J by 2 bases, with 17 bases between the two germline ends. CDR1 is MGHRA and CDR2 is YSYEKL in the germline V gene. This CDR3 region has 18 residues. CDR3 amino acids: CASSQEDRIGRPYNEQFF. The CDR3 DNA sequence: TGCGCCAGCAGCCAAGAAGACCGAATCGGGAGACCCTACAATGAGCAGTTCTTC.

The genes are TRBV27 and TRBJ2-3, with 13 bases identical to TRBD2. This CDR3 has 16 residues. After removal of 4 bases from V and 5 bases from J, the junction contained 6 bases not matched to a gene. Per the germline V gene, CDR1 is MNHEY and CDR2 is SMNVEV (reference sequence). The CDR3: CASSSLRLAGGDTQYF. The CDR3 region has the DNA TGTGCCAGCAGTTCACTCCGACTAGCGGGAGGAGATACGCAGTATTTT.

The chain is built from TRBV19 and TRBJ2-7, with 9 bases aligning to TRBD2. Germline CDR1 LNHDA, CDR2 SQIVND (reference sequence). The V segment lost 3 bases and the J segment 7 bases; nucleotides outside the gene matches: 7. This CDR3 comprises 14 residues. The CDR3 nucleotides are TGTGCCAGTAGTATGTTAGCGGGAGCGGGTGAGCAGTACTTC. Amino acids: CASSMLAGAGEQYF.

The CDR3 DNA sequence: TGTGCCAGCAGTTTTGGTATCAATCAGCCCCAGCATTTT. This sequence encodes CASSFGINQPQHF. The J gene is TRBJ1-5, the V gene TRBV27; D unclear. CDR1 is MNHEY and CDR2 is SMNVEV in the germline V gene (reference sequence). The V end lost 3 bases, the J end lost 3 bases, and 6 bases lay between the germline ends. This CDR3 is built from 13 residues.

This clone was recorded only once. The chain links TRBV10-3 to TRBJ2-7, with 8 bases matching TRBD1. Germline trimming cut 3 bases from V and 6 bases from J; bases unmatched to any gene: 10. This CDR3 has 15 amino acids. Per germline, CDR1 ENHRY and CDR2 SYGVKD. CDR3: CAISDPDRVGIEQYF. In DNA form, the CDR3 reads TGTGCCATCAGTGACCCGGACAGGGTAGGCATCGAGCAGTACTTC.

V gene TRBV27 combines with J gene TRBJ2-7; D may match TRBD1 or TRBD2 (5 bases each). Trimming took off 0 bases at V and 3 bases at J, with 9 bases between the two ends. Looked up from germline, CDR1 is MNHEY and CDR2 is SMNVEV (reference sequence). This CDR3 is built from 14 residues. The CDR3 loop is CASSLSGESYEQYF. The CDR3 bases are TGTGCCAGCAGTTTATCGGGGGAAAGCTACGAGCAGTACTTC.

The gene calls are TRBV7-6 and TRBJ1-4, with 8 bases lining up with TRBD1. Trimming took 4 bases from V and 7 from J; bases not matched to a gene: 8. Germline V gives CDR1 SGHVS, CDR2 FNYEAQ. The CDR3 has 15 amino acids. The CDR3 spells CASSSLDRGSEKLFF. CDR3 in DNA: TGTGCCAGCAGCTCACTCGACAGGGGAAGTGAAAAACTGTTTTTT. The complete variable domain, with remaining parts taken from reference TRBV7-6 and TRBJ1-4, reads GAGVSQSPRYKVTKRGQDVALRCDPISGHVSLYWYRQALGQGPEFLTYFNYEAQQDKSGLPNDRFSAERPEGSISTLTIQRTEQRDSAMYRCASSSLDRGSEKLFFGSGTQLSVL.

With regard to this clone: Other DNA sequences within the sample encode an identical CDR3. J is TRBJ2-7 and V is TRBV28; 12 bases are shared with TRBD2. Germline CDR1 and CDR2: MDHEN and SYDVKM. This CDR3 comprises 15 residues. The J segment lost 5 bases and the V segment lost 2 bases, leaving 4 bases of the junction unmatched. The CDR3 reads CASSLGLAGSHEQYF. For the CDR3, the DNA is TGTGCCAGCAGTTTAGGACTAGCGGGATCCCACGAGCAGTACTTC. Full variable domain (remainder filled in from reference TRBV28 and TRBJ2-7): DVKVTQSSRYLVKRTGEKVFLECVQDMDHENMFWYRQDPGLGLRLIYFSYDVKMKEKGDIPEGYSVSREKKERFSLILESASTNQTSMYLCASSLGLAGSHEQYFGPGTRLTVT.

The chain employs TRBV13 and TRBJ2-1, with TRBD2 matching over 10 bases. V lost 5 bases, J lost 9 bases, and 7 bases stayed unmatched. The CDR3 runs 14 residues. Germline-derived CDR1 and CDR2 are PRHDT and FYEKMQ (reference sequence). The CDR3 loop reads CASSPSGSGAEQFF. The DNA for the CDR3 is TGTGCCAGCAGCCCTAGCGGGAGCGGTGCTGAGCAGTTCTTC. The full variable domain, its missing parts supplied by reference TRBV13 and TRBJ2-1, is AAGVIQSPRHLIKEKRETATLKCYPIPRHDTVYWYQQGPGQDPQFLISFYEKMQSDKGSIPDRFSAQQFSDYHSELNMSSLELGDSALYFCASSPSGSGAEQFFGPGTRLTVL.

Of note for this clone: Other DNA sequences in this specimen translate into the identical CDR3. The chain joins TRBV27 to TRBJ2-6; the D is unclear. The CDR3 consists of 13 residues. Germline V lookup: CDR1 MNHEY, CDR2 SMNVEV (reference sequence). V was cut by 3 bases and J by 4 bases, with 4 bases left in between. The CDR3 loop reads CASSLGGANVLTF. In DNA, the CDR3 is TGTGCCAGCAGTTTGGGGGGGGCCAACGTCCTGACTTTC.

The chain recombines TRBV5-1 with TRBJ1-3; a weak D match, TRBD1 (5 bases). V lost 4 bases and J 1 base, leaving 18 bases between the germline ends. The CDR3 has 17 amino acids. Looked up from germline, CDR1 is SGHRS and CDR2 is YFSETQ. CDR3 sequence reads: CASSLPGREKSGNTIYF. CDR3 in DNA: TGCGCCAGCAGCCTCCCGGGACGGGAAAAATCTGGAAACACCATATATTTT.

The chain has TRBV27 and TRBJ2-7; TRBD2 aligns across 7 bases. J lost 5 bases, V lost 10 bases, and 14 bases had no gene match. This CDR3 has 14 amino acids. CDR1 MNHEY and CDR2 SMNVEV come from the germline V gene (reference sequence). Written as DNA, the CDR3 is TGTGCCACCTCTTCGGGGGAGGGCCCAGACGAGCAGTACTTC. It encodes CATSSGEGPDEQYF.

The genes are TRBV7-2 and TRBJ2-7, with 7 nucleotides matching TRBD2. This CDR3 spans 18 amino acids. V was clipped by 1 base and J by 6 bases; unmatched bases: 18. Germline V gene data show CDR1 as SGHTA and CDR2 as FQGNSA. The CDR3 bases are TGTGCCAGCAGCTTAGAGACTAGCCCACTACGAGGGGCTCTCGAGCAGTACTTC. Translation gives CASSLETSPLRGALEQYF.

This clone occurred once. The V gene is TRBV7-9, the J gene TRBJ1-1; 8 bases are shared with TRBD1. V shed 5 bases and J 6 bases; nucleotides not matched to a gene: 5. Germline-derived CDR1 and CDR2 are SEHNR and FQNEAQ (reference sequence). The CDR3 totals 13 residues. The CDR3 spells CASSPGGPAEAFF. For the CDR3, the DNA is TGTGCCAGCAGCCCAGGGGGCCCCGCTGAAGCTTTCTTT.

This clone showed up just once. The CDR3 sequence: CASRQGLAGEYEQYF. The CDR3 region has the DNA TGCGCCAGCAGGCAAGGTCTAGCGGGAGAGTACGAGCAGTACTTC. The chain couples TRBV5-1 to TRBJ2-7; 10 nucleotides match TRBD2. V gave up 5 bases and J gave up 4 bases; unmatched junction bases: 9. Germline lookup yields CDR1 SGHRS and CDR2 YFSETQ. CDR3 length: 15 amino acids.

The CDR3 coding sequence is TGTGCCAGCAGTTCCTCGACAGAAAACTATGGCTACACCTTC. It codes for CASSSSTENYGYTF. V usage is TRBV28 and J usage is TRBJ1-2; the D gene is possibly TRBD1 (5 bases). This CDR3 region has 14 residues. CDR1 MDHEN and CDR2 SYDVKM come from the germline V gene. Trimming stripped 4 bases from V and 2 bases from J, with 11 bases between.

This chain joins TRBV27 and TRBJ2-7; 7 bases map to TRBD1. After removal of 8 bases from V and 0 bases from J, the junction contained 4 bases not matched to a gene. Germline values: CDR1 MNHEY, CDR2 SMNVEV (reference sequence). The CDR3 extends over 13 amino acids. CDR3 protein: CASGTAYSYEQYF. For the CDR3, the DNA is TGTGCCAGCGGGACAGCGTACTCCTACGAGCAGTACTTC.

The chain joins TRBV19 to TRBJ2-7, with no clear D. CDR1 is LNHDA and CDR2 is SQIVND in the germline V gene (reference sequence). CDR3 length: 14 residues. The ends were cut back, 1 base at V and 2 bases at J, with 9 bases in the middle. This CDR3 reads CASSIVLGTYEQYF. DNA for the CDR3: TGTGCCAGTAGTATAGTGTTGGGGACCTACGAGCAGTACTTC.

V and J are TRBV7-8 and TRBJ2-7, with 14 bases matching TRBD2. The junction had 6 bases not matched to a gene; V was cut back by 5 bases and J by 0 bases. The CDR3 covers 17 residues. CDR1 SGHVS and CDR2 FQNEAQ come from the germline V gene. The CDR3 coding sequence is TGTGCCAGCAGCATGGGACTAGCGGGAGTTAACTCCTACGAGCAGTACTTC. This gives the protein CASSMGLAGVNSYEQYF.

CDR3 region: CASSPERNEQFF. CDR3 coding DNA: TGTGCCAGCAGCCCAGAAAGGAATGAGCAGTTCTTC. The chain carries TRBV7-9 and TRBJ2-1; D is ambiguous. The CDR3 contains 12 residues. V dropped 5 bases and J dropped 7 bases, with 9 bases sitting between them. The germline V gene has CDR1 SEHNR and CDR2 FQNEAQ (reference sequence).

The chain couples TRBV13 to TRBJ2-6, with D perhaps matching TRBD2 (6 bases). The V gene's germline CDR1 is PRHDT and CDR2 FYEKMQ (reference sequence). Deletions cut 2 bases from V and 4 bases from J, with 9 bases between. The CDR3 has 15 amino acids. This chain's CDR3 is CASSLRGSGANVLTF. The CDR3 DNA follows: TGTGCCAGCAGCTTACGGGGGTCCGGGGCCAACGTCCTGACTTTC.

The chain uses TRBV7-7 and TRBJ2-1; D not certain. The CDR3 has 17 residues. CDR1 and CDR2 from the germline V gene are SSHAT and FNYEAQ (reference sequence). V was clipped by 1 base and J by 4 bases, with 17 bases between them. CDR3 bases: TGTGCCAGCAGCTTAGGTACCATCCGGGCCGAGTACAATGAGCAGTTCTTC. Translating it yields CASSLGTIRAEYNEQFF. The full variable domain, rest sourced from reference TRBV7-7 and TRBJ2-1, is GAGVSQSPRYKVTKRGQDVTLRCDPISSHATLYWYQQALGQGPEFLTYFNYEAQPDKSGLPSDRFSAERPEGSISTLTIQRTEQRDSAMYRCASSLGTIRAEYNEQFFGPGTRLTVL.